The subject of this entry is one T cell receptor (beta chain). Its antigen is not known. Constant-segment primers served in 5'RACE that generated TCR alpha and TCR beta cDNA libraries bearing sample barcodes and UMIs. TCRdb reprocessed the 5' RACE reads with MiXCR, giving one entry per CDR3 protein. The sample has fewer than 550,000 distinct CDR3 sequences, 20% seen once. Trimming at V came to 4 bases and at J to 0 bases, leaving 5 bases not matched to a gene. The germline V gene encodes CDR1 SGHRS and CDR2 YFSETQ. This CDR3 spans 16 amino acids. This sample was taken from a study of T-cell memory formation after mild COVID-19. The overall study: Each donor largely had its own TCR clusters. General study points: Nothing confirmed that second-wave clones peaking on day 37 were specific for SARS-CoV-2. Pre-infection memory showed some responding clones, and this suggested that cross-reactive memory joined.

Sequencing was performed on PBMCs or a T cell subset sorted from them (not recorded which). The chain has TRBV5-1 and TRBJ2-3; 10 bases line up with TRBD2. The TCR comes from an adult woman who had mild COVID-19 (a few samples of this study predate the infection). Cell type and time point are not known. DNA for the CDR3: TGCGCCAGCAGCATTGGACTAGCGGCTAGCACAGATACGCAGTATTTT. This gives the protein CASSIGLAASTDTQYF.